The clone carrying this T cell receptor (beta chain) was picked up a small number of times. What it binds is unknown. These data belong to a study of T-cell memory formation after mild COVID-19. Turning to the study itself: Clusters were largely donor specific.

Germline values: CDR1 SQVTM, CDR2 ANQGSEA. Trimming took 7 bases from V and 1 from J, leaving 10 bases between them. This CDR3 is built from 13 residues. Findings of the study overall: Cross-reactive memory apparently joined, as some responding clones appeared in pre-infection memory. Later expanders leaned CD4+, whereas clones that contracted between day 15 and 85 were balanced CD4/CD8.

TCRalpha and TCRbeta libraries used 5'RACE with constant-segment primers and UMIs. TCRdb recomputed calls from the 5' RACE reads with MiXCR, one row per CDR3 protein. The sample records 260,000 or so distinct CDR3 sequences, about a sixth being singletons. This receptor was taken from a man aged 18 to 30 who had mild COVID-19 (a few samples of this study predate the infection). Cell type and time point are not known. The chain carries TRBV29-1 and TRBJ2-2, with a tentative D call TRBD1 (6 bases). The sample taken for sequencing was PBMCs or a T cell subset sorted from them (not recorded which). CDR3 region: CSAPGQNTGELFF. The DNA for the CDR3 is TGCAGCGCACCGGGACAGAACACCGGGGAGCTGTTTTTT.